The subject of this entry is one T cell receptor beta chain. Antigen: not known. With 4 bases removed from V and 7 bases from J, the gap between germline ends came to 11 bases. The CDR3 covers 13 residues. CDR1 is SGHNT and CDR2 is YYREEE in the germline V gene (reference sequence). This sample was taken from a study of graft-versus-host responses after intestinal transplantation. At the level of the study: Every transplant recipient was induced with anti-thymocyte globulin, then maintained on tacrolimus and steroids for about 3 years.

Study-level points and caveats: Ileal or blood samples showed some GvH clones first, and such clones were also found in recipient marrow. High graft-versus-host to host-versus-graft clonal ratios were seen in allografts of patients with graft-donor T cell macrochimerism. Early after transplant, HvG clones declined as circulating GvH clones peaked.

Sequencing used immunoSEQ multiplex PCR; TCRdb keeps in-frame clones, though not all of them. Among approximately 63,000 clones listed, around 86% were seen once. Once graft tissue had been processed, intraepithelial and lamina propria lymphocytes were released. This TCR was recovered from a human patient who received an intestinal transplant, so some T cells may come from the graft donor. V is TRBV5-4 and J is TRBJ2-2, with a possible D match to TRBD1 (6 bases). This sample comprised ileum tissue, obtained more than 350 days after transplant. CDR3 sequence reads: CASSVIGGGELFF. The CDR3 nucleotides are TGTGCCAGCAGCGTGATAGGGGGCGGGGAGCTGTTTTTT.